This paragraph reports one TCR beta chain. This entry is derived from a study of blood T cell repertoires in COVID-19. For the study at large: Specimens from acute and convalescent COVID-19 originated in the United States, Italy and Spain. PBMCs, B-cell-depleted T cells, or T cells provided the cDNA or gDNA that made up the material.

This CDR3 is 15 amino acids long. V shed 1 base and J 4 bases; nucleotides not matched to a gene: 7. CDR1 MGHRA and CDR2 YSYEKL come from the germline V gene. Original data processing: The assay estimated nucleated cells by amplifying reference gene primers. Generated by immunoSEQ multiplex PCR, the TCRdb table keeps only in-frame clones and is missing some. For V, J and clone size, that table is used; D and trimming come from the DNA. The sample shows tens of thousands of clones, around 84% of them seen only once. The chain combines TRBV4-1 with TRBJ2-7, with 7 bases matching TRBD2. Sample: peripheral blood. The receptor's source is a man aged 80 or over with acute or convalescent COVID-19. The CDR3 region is CASSQGSQRGYEQYF. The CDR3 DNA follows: TGCGCCAGCAGCCAAGGCTCCCAGCGGGGTTACGAGCAGTACTTC.